Shown below are 30 T cell receptor beta chains from a single sample sequenced in a study of OX40 agonist ivuxolimab in advanced cancers. Method: immunoSEQ multiplex PCR; TCRdb's copy keeps in-frame clones and lacks some. The sample has around 100,000 clones; 80% to 95% are singletons. The sequencing here drew on CD4+ or CD8+ T cells sorted from blood, taken in a trial of the OX40 agonist ivuxolimab. The receptors here all came from an adult with an advanced solid tumor such as melanoma, head and neck, liver or kidney cancer.

The chain employs TRBV7-2 and TRBJ2-3; TRBD1 matches at 8 bases. Losses at the gene ends were 3 bases for V and 0 bases for J; bases not matched to a gene: 5. CDR1 is SGHTA, CDR2 FQGNSA, per germline. The CDR3 runs 16 residues. The CDR3 coding sequence is TGTGCCAGCAGCTTTGTGAGGACAGGGAGCACAGATACGCAGTATTTT. It yields the protein CASSFVRTGSTDTQYF.

This chain joins TRBV7-8 and TRBJ2-5, with D tentatively TRBD1 or TRBD2 (5 bases each). The CDR3 spans 14 residues. V was cut by 1 base and J by 2 bases, with 8 bases left in between. Germline lookup yields CDR1 SGHVS and CDR2 FQNEAQ. The CDR3 DNA reads as TGTGCCAGCAGCTTAGTCTGGGGGCAAGAGACCCAGTACTTC. Translation: CASSLVWGQETQYF.

This clone appeared once. The chain employs TRBV4-1 and TRBJ2-3; 8 nucleotides agree with TRBD2. The germline V gene has CDR1 MGHRA and CDR2 YSYEKL. This CDR3 has 16 residues. The V and J ends lost 0 bases and 1 base, in that order; junction bases with no gene match: 3. The CDR3 reads CASSQEWRGGTDTQYF. The CDR3 DNA sequence: TGCGCCAGCAGCCAAGAGTGGCGGGGGGGCACAGATACGCAGTATTTT.

This clone appeared a few times. The CDR3 DNA reads as TGCGCCAGCAGCCTCGAGGGTAGGGGGGAAAATGAGCAGTTCTTC. Protein: CASSLEGRGENEQFF. The chain links TRBV4-3 to TRBJ2-1; D tentatively reads TRBD1 or TRBD2 (6 bases each). Germline V gene data show CDR1 as LGHNA and CDR2 as YSLEER. The length of the CDR3 is 15 residues. The germline V and J ends were trimmed by 4 bases and 7 bases, with 17 bases remaining between them.

This chain uses TRBV4-3 with TRBJ2-2; no reliable D call. Germline V CDR1 and CDR2: LGHNA, YSLEER. V dropped 0 bases and J dropped 6 bases, with 8 bases sitting between them. The CDR3 runs 14 residues. CDR3 loop: CASSQDLVAGELFF. As DNA, the CDR3 is TGCGCCAGCAGCCAAGATTTGGTAGCCGGGGAGCTGTTTTTT.

The chain uses TRBV5-1 and TRBJ2-2; 13 positions match TRBD2. Losses at the gene ends were 5 bases for V and 7 bases for J; bases not matched to a gene: 8. The germline gives CDR1 SGHRS, CDR2 YFSETQ. The CDR3 runs to 16 residues. The CDR3 sequence is CASRGTSGMIGGELFF. CDR3 bases: TGCGCCAGCAGGGGGACTAGCGGGATGATCGGCGGGGAGCTGTTTTTT.

A note on this clone: The sample has other DNA sequences that encode this CDR3 too. The J gene is TRBJ2-1, the V gene TRBV5-1; no reliable D call. V was pared by 0 bases and J by 2 bases, with 6 bases between. In germline, CDR1 is SGHRS, CDR2 YFSETQ. This CDR3 is built from 14 residues. In nucleotides, the CDR3 is TGCGCCAGCAGCTTGGGTCAGACCTACAATGAGCAGTTCTTC. This translates into CASSLGQTYNEQFF.

The CDR3 reads CASSTRTSGSFTGELFF. The CDR3 DNA sequence: TGTGCCAGCAGCACCCGGACTAGCGGGAGTTTTACCGGGGAGCTGTTTTTT. V is TRBV5-4 and J is TRBJ2-2, with 13 bases aligning to TRBD2. Germline assignment: CDR1 SGHNT and CDR2 YYREEE (reference sequence). This CDR3 has 17 residues. Losses at the gene ends were 4 bases for V and 5 bases for J; bases not matched to a gene: 8.

The rearrangement uses TRBV6-5 and TRBJ1-5, with 7 bases identical to TRBD1. The V gene end was trimmed by 5 bases and the J gene end by 4 bases; junction bases not matched to a gene: 5. Looked up from germline, CDR1 is MNHEY and CDR2 is SVGAGI. The length of the CDR3 is 14 residues. Here the CDR3 DNA reads TGTGCCAGCAGTCCTAGGACAGGAAATCAGCCCCAGCATTTT. Amino acid sequence: CASSPRTGNQPQHF.

This clone was counted only a few times. The chain employs TRBV2 and TRBJ1-2, with D unclear. Germline values: CDR1 SNHLY, CDR2 FYNNEI. Trimming took 8 bases from V and 8 from J, leaving 15 bases between them. This CDR3 region has 12 residues. As DNA, the CDR3 is TGTGCCAGCGATGGAGGGATAGGGGGCTACACCTTC. This gives the protein CASDGGIGGYTF. The full variable domain, rest sourced from reference TRBV2 and TRBJ1-2, is EPEVTQTPSHQVTQMGQEVILRCVPISNHLYFYWYRQILGQKVEFLVSFYNNEISEKSEIFDDQFSVERPDGSNFTLKIRSTKLEDSAMYFCASDGGIGGYTFGSGTRLTVV.

The rearrangement joins TRBV6-6 to TRBJ1-2; D unresolved. The CDR3 is 13 residues long. Trimming removed 2 bases at V and 4 bases at J, with 8 bases between. The germline V gene encodes CDR1 MNHNY and CDR2 SVGAGI (reference sequence). Written as DNA, the CDR3 is TGTGCCAGCAGTTACCGGCTGGGCTATGGCTACACCTTC. Amino acids: CASSYRLGYGYTF.

The chain combines TRBV7-9 with TRBJ2-3, with D possibly matching TRBD1 (5 bases). This CDR3 has 12 residues. Germline V gene sequence: CDR1 SEHNR, CDR2 FQNEAQ (reference sequence). V lost 4 bases, J lost 10 bases, and 12 bases lay in between. In nucleotides, the CDR3 is TGTGCCAGCAGCTCAAGGGGTTCGGCGCAGTATTTT. Amino acid sequence: CASSSRGSAQYF.

The CDR3 coding sequence is TGCGCCAGCAGCCAAGGTGGGGGAGATACGCAGTATTTT. Encoded protein: CASSQGGGDTQYF. The rearrangement links TRBV4-1 to TRBJ2-3, with D perhaps assigned TRBD1 or TRBD2 (5 bases each). V shed 1 base and J shed 5 bases, with 7 bases lying between them. Germline CDR1 and CDR2: MGHRA and YSYEKL. The CDR3 consists of 13 residues.

The chain links TRBV20-1 to TRBJ2-5; D not resolved. The length of the CDR3 is 11 residues. Trimming pared 6 bases from V and 3 bases from J, leaving 8 bases between. The germline gives CDR1 DFQATT, CDR2 SNEGSKA (reference sequence). The CDR3 region is CSARREETQYF. The CDR3, as DNA: TGCAGTGCAAGGAGAGAAGAGACCCAGTACTTC.

This chain joins TRBV5-4 and TRBJ1-4; no firm D call. This CDR3 is 13 amino acids long. Per the germline V gene, CDR1 is SGHNT and CDR2 is YYREEE (reference sequence). Trimming shortened V by 4 bases and J by 5 bases, and 9 bases separated the two germline ends. This CDR3 reads CASSDQWNEKLFF. In DNA, the CDR3 is TGTGCCAGCAGCGACCAATGGAATGAAAAACTGTTTTTT.

The chain couples TRBV11-3 to TRBJ1-1; D is uncertain. The CDR3 has 14 residues. Between the trimmed V and J ends, which lost 5 bases and 4 bases, there was a span of 14 bases. Germline CDR1 reads SGHNT; CDR2 reads YENEEA. The CDR3 sequence is CASSPTWGGTEAFF. The CDR3 nucleotides read TGTGCCAGCAGCCCTACTTGGGGTGGCACTGAAGCTTTCTTT.

V gene TRBV4-2 combines with J gene TRBJ1-5; D is undetermined. V was shortened by 0 bases and J by 7 bases, with 10 bases between the two germline ends. The germline gives CDR1 LGHNA, CDR2 YNFKEQ. This CDR3 is built from 14 residues. DNA of the CDR3: TGTGCCAGCAGCCAAGATCGGGTAAGGCAGCCCCAGCATTTT. Its translation is CASSQDRVRQPQHF.

This clone was detected only once. The chain recombines TRBV5-1 with TRBJ2-7, with 9 nucleotides matching TRBD2. The CDR3 covers 14 residues. Germline V gene lookup returns CDR1 SGHRS and CDR2 YFSETQ. Trimming cost V 5 bases and J 1 base; bases outside gene matches: 4. The CDR3 bases are TGCGCCAGCAGATCGACTAGCGGATCCTACGAGCAGTACTTC. It codes for CASRSTSGSYEQYF.

The chain employs TRBV7-2 and TRBJ2-3, with D possibly being TRBD1 (5 bases). Per the germline V gene, CDR1 is SGHTA and CDR2 is FQGNSA. CDR3 length equals 17 residues. The germline V and J ends were trimmed by 3 bases and 0 bases, with 16 bases remaining between them. CDR3 residues: CASSLAPKGPSTDTQYF. CDR3 DNA sequence: TGTGCCAGCAGCTTGGCCCCGAAGGGGCCTAGCACAGATACGCAGTATTTT.

The chain carries TRBV6-1 and TRBJ2-7; no clear D gene. This CDR3 spans 13 amino acids. Trimming stripped 2 bases from V and 3 bases from J, with 8 bases between. The germline gives CDR1 MNHNS, CDR2 SASEGT. The CDR3 DNA reads TGTGCCAGCAGTGAAATGGTAGTCTACGAGCAGTACTTC. Amino acids: CASSEMVVYEQYF.

The chain carries TRBV7-2 and TRBJ2-7, with 11 bases identical to TRBD2. With V trimmed by 4 bases and J by 3 bases, 5 bases remained unmatched. Germline V gives CDR1 SGHTA, CDR2 FQGNSA. The CDR3 is 15 residues long. CDR3: CASSSLGTSGYEQYF. The DNA of the CDR3 is TGTGCCAGCAGCTCCCTCGGGACTAGCGGCTACGAGCAGTACTTC.

This chain links TRBV27 with TRBJ1-6, with D perhaps matching TRBD1 (5 bases). Germline CDR1 and CDR2: MNHEY and SMNVEV (reference sequence). V was shortened by 3 bases and J by 4 bases, with 13 bases between the two germline ends. The CDR3 contains 16 residues. DNA for the CDR3: TGTGCCAGCAGTTTGGGCAGGGTGGGATATAATTCACCCCTCCACTTT. Translated: CASSLGRVGYNSPLHF.

The chain links TRBV4-1 to TRBJ2-5, with TRBD2 matching over 7 bases. Looked up from germline, CDR1 is MGHRA and CDR2 is YSYEKL. The CDR3 is made up of 14 amino acids. V was clipped by 3 bases and J by 9 bases; unmatched bases: 10. CDR3: CASSHPGTNRAQYF. The CDR3 DNA reads TGCGCCAGCAGCCACCCCGGGACTAATAGGGCCCAGTACTTC.

The chain has TRBV28 and TRBJ2-1, with 13 bases matching TRBD2. This CDR3 is 14 amino acids long. Germline V gene sequence: CDR1 MDHEN, CDR2 SYDVKM. The junction had 3 bases not matched to a gene; V was cut back by 5 bases and J by 8 bases. CDR3 residues: CASSKTSGRYEQFF. In nucleotides, the CDR3 is TGTGCCAGCAGTAAGACTAGCGGGAGGTATGAGCAGTTCTTC.

The chain carries TRBV18 and TRBJ2-7; D gene ambiguous. This CDR3 spans 13 amino acids. V gave up 2 bases and J gave up 4 bases, with 9 bases separating them. CDR1 KGHSH and CDR2 LQKENI come from the germline V gene. The CDR3 sequence is CASSPGLKYEQYF. The CDR3 coding sequence is TGTGCCAGCTCACCAGGGCTGAAGTACGAGCAGTACTTC.

The chain recombines TRBV11-2 with TRBJ1-2; no reliable D call. V shed 6 bases and J shed 4 bases, with 12 bases lying between them. This CDR3 is 13 amino acids long. The germline CDR1 and CDR2 sequences are SGHAT and FQNNGV. The CDR3 reads CASRNIGVYGYTF. The CDR3 DNA follows: TGTGCCAGCAGGAATATCGGGGTCTATGGCTACACCTTC.

The V gene is TRBV5-1, the J gene TRBJ1-4; the D is unclear. V lost 4 bases, J lost 2 bases, and 12 bases lay in between. The CDR3 is 15 amino acids. Germline CDR1 and CDR2: SGHRS and YFSETQ. Here the CDR3 DNA reads TGCGCCAGCAGCCAAACCCGGGGTACTAATGAAAAACTGTTTTTT. It yields the protein CASSQTRGTNEKLFF.

The J gene is TRBJ2-7, the V gene TRBV28; 11 bases line up with TRBD1. The CDR3 sequence is 19 residues long. V dropped 5 bases and J dropped 3; count of bases not matched to a gene: 18. CDR1 and CDR2 (germline): MDHEN, SYDVKM. This CDR3 is CASSARDRGFHFEFYEQYF. DNA of the CDR3: TGTGCCAGCAGTGCCCGGGACAGGGGGTTCCACTTCGAATTCTACGAGCAGTACTTC.

The CDR3 DNA follows: TGTGCCAGCAGCCCGGAGGCCACGAGCTCTGGAAACACCATATATTTT. Amino acid sequence: CASSPEATSSGNTIYF. V gene TRBV5-4 combines with J gene TRBJ1-3; D not certain. The CDR3 sequence is 16 residues long. V gave up 4 bases and J gave up 0 bases, with 14 bases separating them. Germline V gene data show CDR1 as SGHNT and CDR2 as YYREEE (reference sequence).

This rearrangement joins TRBV5-5 to TRBJ2-7; D is possibly TRBD2 (5 bases). Trimming stripped 6 bases from V and 2 bases from J, with 18 bases between. Germline CDR1 reads SGHKS; CDR2 reads YYEKEE (reference sequence). The CDR3 totals 15 residues. The CDR3 DNA is TGTGCCAGCACCCCCCGGCCGGGGAATGCCTACGAGCAGTACTTC. This encodes CASTPRPGNAYEQYF.